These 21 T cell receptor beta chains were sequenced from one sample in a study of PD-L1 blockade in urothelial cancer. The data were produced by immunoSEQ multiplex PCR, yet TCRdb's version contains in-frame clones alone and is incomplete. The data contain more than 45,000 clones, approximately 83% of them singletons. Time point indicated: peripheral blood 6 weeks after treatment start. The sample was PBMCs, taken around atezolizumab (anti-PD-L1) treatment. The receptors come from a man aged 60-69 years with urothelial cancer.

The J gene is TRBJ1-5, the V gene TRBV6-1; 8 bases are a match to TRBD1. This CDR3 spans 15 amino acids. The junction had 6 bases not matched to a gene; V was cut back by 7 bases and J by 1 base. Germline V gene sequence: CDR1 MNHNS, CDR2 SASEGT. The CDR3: CASIRQGRSNQPQHF. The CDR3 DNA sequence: TGTGCCAGCATCAGACAGGGGCGAAGCAATCAGCCCCAGCATTTT.

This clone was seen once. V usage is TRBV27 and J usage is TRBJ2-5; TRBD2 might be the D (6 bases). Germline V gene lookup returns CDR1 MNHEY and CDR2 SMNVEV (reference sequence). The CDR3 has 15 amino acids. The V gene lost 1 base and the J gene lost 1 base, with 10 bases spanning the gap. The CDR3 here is CASSLLEGGQETQYF. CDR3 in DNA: TGTGCCAGCAGTTTATTGGAGGGAGGCCAAGAGACCCAGTACTTC.

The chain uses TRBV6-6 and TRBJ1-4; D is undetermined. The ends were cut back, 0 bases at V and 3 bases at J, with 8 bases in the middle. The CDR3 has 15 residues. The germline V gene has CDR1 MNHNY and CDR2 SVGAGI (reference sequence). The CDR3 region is CASSYSFPSNEKLFF. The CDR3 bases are TGTGCCAGCAGTTACTCATTTCCTTCTAATGAAAAACTGTTTTTT.

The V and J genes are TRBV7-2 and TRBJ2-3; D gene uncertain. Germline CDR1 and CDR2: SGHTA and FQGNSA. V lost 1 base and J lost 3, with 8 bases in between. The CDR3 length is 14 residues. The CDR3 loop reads CASSLDYGTDTQYF. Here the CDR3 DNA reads TGTGCCAGCAGCTTAGACTACGGGACAGATACGCAGTATTTT. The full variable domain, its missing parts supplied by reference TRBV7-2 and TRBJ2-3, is GAGVSQSPSNKVTEKGKDVELRCDPISGHTALYWYRQSLGQGLEFLIYFQGNSAPDKSGLPSDRFSAERTGGSVSTLTIQRTQQEDSAVYLCASSLDYGTDTQYFGPGTRLTVL.

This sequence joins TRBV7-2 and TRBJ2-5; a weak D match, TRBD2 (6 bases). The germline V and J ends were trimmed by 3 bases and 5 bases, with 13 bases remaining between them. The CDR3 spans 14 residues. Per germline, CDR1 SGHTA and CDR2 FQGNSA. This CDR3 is CASSFAGFLETQYF. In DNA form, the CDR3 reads TGTGCCAGCAGCTTTGCGGGGTTCCTTGAGACCCAGTACTTC.

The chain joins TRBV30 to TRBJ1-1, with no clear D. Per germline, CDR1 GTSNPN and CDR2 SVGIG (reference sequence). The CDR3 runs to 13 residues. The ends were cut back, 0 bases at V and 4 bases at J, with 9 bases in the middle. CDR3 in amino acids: CAWSVGRGTEAFF. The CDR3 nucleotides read TGTGCCTGGAGTGTAGGCAGAGGCACTGAAGCTTTCTTT.

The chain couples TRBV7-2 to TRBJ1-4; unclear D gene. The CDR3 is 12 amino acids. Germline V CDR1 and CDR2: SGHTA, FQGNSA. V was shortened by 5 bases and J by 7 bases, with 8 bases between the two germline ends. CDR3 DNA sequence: TGTGCCAGCAGCCCACCGGGTGAAAAACTGTTTTTT. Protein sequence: CASSPPGEKLFF.

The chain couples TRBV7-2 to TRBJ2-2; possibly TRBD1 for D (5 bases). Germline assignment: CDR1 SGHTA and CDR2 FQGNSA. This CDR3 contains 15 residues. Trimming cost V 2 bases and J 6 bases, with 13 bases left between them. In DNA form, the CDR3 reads TGTGCCAGCAGCTTAAGGCAGGGTTTCGCCGGGGAGCTGTTTTTT. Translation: CASSLRQGFAGELFF.

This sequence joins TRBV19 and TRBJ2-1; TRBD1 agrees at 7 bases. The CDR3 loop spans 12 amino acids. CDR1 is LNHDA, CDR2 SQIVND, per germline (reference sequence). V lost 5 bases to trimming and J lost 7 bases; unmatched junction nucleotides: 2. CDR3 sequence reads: CASSPTGNEQFF. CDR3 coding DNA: TGTGCCAGTAGTCCGACAGGGAATGAGCAGTTCTTC.

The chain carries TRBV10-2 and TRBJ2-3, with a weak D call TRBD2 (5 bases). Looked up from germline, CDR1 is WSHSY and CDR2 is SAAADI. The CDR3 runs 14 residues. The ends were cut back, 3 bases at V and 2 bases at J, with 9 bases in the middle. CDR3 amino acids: CASSDTRDTDTQYF. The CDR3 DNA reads TGCGCCAGCAGTGACACCCGGGACACAGATACGCAGTATTTT.

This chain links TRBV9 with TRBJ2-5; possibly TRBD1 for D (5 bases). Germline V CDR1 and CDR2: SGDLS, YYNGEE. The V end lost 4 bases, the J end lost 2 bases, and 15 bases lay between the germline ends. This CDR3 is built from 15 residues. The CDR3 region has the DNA TGTGCCAGCAGCACCTCTGGGGCGCGGCAAGAGACCCAGTACTTC. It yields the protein CASSTSGARQETQYF.

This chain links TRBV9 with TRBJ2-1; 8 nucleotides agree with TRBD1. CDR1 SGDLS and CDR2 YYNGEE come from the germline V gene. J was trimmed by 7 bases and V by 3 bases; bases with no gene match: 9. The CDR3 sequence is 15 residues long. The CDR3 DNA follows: TGTGCCAGCAGCGACTCCGGGACAGGCCGGAATGAGCAGTTCTTC. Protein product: CASSDSGTGRNEQFF.

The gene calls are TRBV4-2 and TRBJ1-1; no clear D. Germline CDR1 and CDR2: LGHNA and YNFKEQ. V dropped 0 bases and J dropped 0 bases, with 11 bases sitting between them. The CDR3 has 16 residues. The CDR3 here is CASSQDPRELNTEAFF. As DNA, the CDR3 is TGTGCCAGCAGCCAAGATCCCCGCGAACTGAACACTGAAGCTTTCTTT.

The CDR3 DNA is TGTGCCAGCAGTGCCCGGGGGGGTGGAGAGACCCAGTACTTC. The encoded protein is CASSARGGGETQYF. The chain carries TRBV6-1 and TRBJ2-5, with TRBD2 identical over 8 bases. There are 14 residues in the CDR3. The V gene end was trimmed by 4 bases and the J gene end by 4 bases; junction bases not matched to a gene: 5. Germline lookup yields CDR1 MNHNS and CDR2 SASEGT.

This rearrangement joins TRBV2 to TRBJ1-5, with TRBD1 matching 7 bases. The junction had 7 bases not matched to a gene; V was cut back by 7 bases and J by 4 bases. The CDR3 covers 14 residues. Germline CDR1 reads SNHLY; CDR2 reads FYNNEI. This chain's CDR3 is CASNRGQPNQPQHF. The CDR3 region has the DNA TGTGCCAGCAACCGGGGACAGCCAAATCAGCCCCAGCATTTT.

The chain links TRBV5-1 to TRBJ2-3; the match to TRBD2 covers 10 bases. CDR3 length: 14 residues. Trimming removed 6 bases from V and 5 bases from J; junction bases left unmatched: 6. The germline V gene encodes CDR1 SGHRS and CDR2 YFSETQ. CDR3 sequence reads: CASKSGGAKDTQYF. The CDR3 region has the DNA TGCGCCAGCAAAAGCGGGGGGGCGAAAGATACGCAGTATTTT.

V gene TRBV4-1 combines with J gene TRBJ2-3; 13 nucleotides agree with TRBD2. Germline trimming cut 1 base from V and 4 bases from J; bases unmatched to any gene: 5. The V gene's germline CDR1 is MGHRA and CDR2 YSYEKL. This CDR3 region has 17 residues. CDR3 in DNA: TGCGCCAGCAGCCAAGGGAGACTAGCGGGGGGCCCAGATACGCAGTATTTT. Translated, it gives CASSQGRLAGGPDTQYF.

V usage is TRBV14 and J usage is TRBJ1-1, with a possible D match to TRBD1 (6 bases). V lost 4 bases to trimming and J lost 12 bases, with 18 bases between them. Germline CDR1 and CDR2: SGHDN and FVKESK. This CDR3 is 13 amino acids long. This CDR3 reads CASSPPWGGPTFF. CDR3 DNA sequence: TGTGCCAGCAGCCCCCCGTGGGGGGGGCCTACTTTCTTT.

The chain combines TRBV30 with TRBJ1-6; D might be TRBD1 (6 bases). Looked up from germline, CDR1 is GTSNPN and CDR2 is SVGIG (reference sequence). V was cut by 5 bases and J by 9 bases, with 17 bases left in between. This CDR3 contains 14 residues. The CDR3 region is CAWRSEGDVSPLHF. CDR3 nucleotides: TGTGCCTGGCGGTCCGAGGGGGACGTTTCACCCCTCCACTTT.

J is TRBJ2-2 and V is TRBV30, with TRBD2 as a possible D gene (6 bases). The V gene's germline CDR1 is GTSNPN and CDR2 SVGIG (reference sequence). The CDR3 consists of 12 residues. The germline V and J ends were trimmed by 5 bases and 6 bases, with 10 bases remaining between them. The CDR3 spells CAWVEGPGELFF. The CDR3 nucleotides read TGTGCCTGGGTGGAGGGGCCCGGGGAGCTGTTTTTT.

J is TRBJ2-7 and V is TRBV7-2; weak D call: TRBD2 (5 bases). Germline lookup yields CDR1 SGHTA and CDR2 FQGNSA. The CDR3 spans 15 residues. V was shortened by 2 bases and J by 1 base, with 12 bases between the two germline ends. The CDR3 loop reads CASSLFGRRSYEQYF. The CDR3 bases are TGTGCCAGCAGCTTATTTGGGAGAAGGTCCTACGAGCAGTACTTC.